What follows is one T cell receptor delta chain and its context. This clone's antigen is unknown. Base qualities were left out, and no much larger clone turns up one base away. This entry comes from a study of TRDV2 sequences in healthy donors (dated by TCRdb to the early 2020s). Notes on the research overall: Fewer than 25 single-cell-derived gamma9delta2 T cell clones spanning the full range of antitumor activity were TCR-sequenced and traced within the bulk repertoire. Overall results and qualifications from the work: The observed TCRdelta repertoires were found to be highly focused, yet no correlation was observed between clonotype frequency and the antitumor functional potential of the respective clone. TCRdelta clonotypes of several highly reactive clones appeared rare, being undetectable in the bulk sequencing data of their donors.

To follow how often functionally characterized gamma9delta2 T cell clones showed up, the researchers ran bulk sequencing on complete TCR delta chain (Vdelta2) repertoires. The Dutch blood bank was the source from which peripheral blood of anonymous healthy donors was purchased. The gamma9delta2 T cells examined in the study came from the peripheral blood of healthy donors. For CDR1 and CDR2, the germline V gene lists GEAIGNYY and EKD. Measured from the cysteine to the phenylalanine, the CDR3 is 18 residues long. The retained sequence is limited to the CDR3, 54 bases, with the frame set at the first base. Trimming accounts for 2 bases at V and 3 bases at J, while the number of junction bases matched to no gene is 5. Library preparation employed PCR. TCRdb names Illumina MiSeq as the instrument used. Per the authors' processing: In reporting clonotype frequencies of the TRDV repertoire, clonotypes with just one read were left out. Public reads were reanalyzed in TCRdb with CATT, and rows carrying the same DNA were merged afterwards. These V and J calls rely on TCRdb rather than the paper's analysis. This sample lists around 2,200 delta-chain clones; roughly three fifths were detected once. The ten top clones hold more than 13% of the sample.

Material for sequencing was Vd2+ gamma-delta T cells from blood. The cell subset or site label on this specimen signifies: TCR Vdelta2-expressing (gamma9delta2) T cells. This chain is built from TRDV2 and TRDJ3; 11 middle bases align to TRDD3. This clonotype originated in a human donor in good health. The CDR3 sequence is CACDRLGDNDWDTRQMFF. The DNA sequence is TGTGCCTGTGACAGACTGGGGGATAACGACTGGGACACCCGACAGATGTTTTTC.